A selection of T cell receptor beta chains follows, all from one sample in a study of pediatric ulcerative colitis. Measured with immunoSEQ multiplex PCR; TCRdb has only the in-frame clones, and not every one. The sample has tens of thousands of clones, around 86% seen once. Sequencing was done on a sample of blood. The receptors were sampled from a boy younger than 18 who was a control in a study of pediatric ulcerative colitis. CDR3s leave out the opening cysteine and the closing phenylalanine or tryptophan. The order of the fields is V gene, clone size, CDR3 length, CDR3 protein. Size is stated for part of the rows, as once, few or many counts, or as a class when the clone is expanded.

>TRBV5-4|.|12
ASSDGLEGNIQY
>TRBV19|once|13
ASSRSGGAGNEQF
>TRBV12-5|.|13
ASGRGPNRGDTQY
>TRBV10-3|.|12
ATSDRDIPGEQY
>TRBV28|once|12
ASSSRQGRYGYT
>TRBV10-1|.|10
ASSTGGREQY
>TRBV5-1|.|11
ASSPARDYEQY
>TRBV2|few|12
ASSSMGPQTEAF
>TRBV2|.|10
ASSVRGVEAF
>TRBV10-3|.|13
AISDRTQINYGYT
>TRBV5-4|.|11
ASSFYRVNTIY
>TRBV6-4|few|15
ASSEKSGSGRGNEQF
>TRBV13|.|15
ASSAQLRVEGSPPLH
>TRBV9|.|14
ASSVDRGGSNQPQH
>TRBV7-8|.|15
ASSLDYPGLLYNEQF
>TRBV29-1|.|9
SGRDNTEAF
>TRBV11-2|.|10
ASSLGANEQF
>TRBV27|.|12
ASSSVRDRGQQY
>TRBV14|.|14
ASSKVSLYGAYEQY
>TRBV7-7|.|12
ASSSGPFTDTQY
>TRBV7-9|.|12
ASSLGPGQETQY
>TRBV27|once|12
ASGRQEENSPLH
>TRBV5-1|.|17
ASSPYMASGVPSSYEQY